This entry lists 10 T cell receptor beta chains sequenced from one sample in a study of blood T cell repertoires in COVID-19. Some clones are missing from TCRdb's copy, which holds only in-frame ones; the method was immunoSEQ multiplex PCR. The sample gives more than 150,000 clones, approximately 88% of which show up once; under 3% is in the top ten. Sample: peripheral blood. The receptor source for this set is a woman aged 55-70 years with acute or convalescent COVID-19.

V and J are TRBV27 and TRBJ1-5; 10 bases are a match to TRBD1. The CDR3 spans 16 residues. J gave up 0 bases and V 7 bases, and 6 bases lay outside the gene matches. Germline-derived CDR1 and CDR2 are MNHEY and SMNVEV (reference sequence). The CDR3 DNA reads as TGTGCCAGCATCCGGGACAGGGGCTATAGCAATCAGCCCCAGCATTTT. As protein: CASIRDRGYSNQPQHF.

This chain connects TRBV28 to TRBJ2-7, with 7 bases matching TRBD1. Per germline, CDR1 MDHEN and CDR2 SYDVKM. Trimming removed 10 bases from V and 2 bases from J; junction bases left unmatched: 5. The CDR3 sequence is 12 residues long. In DNA form, the CDR3 reads TGTGCCACCCGGGACAGCACCTACGAGCAGTACTTC. As protein: CATRDSTYEQYF.

The genes are TRBV5-8 and TRBJ1-4; 11 bases match TRBD1. From germline, CDR1 is SGHTS and CDR2 YDEGEE. The CDR3 is 18 residues long. V shed 0 bases and J 0 bases; nucleotides not matched to a gene: 4. The CDR3 sequence is CASSLGTGGAATNEKLFF. Written as DNA, the CDR3 is TGTGCCAGCAGCTTGGGGACAGGGGGCGCGGCAACTAATGAAAAACTGTTTTTT.

This clone was detected once. The V gene is TRBV5-1, the J gene TRBJ2-3; possibly TRBD1 for D (6 bases). V lost 7 bases to trimming and J lost 7 bases, with 16 bases between them. Germline CDR1 and CDR2: SGHRS and YFSETQ. The CDR3 has 13 residues. CDR3 bases: TGCGCCAGCGGGGGCGGGCTCTGGAATACGCAGTATTTT. It encodes CASGGGLWNTQYF.

The V call is TRBV7-2, the J call TRBJ1-1; unclear D gene. The CDR3 covers 14 residues. Trimming took 3 bases from V and 0 from J, leaving 8 bases between them. CDR1 and CDR2 (germline): SGHTA, FQGNSA. In DNA form, the CDR3 reads TGTGCCAGCAGCTTCTCTAGTCTGAACACTGAAGCTTTCTTT. Translation gives CASSFSSLNTEAFF.

The chain carries TRBV7-3 and TRBJ2-1, with 8 bases matching TRBD2. CDR1 is SGHTA and CDR2 is FQGTGA in the germline V gene. This CDR3 region has 16 residues. J was trimmed by 3 bases and V by 3 bases; bases with no gene match: 7. The CDR3: CASSFSSGTSYNEQFF. The CDR3 DNA reads TGTGCCAGCAGCTTTAGCTCCGGGACTAGCTACAATGAGCAGTTCTTC.

Points on this clone: This clone may be a read error of a much larger clone one base away. The sample has other DNA sequences that encode this CDR3 too. The chain joins TRBV7-3 to TRBJ1-1; D perhaps matches TRBD1 (6 bases). CDR3 size: 14 residues. The V end lost 2 bases, the J end lost 1 base, and 8 bases lay between the germline ends. The germline V gene encodes CDR1 SGHTA and CDR2 FQGTGA. CDR3 sequence: CASSLQGTNTEAFF. The CDR3 DNA follows: TGTGCCAGCAGCTTACAGGGGACGAACACTGAAGCTTTCTTT.

The chain links TRBV6-5 to TRBJ1-5; 10 bases align to TRBD1. Germline trimming cut 6 bases from V and 6 bases from J; bases unmatched to any gene: 2. CDR3 size: 13 residues. Germline V gene lookup returns CDR1 MNHEY and CDR2 SVGAGI. In nucleotides, the CDR3 is TGTGCCAGCAGCTGGGACAGGGGTCAGCCCCAGCATTTT. Translated, it gives CASSWDRGQPQHF.

The genes are TRBV9 and TRBJ2-2; 8 nucleotides line up with TRBD1. With 3 bases clipped from V and 3 bases from J, the junction kept 4 bases outside the gene matches. Per the germline V gene, CDR1 is SGDLS and CDR2 is YYNGEE. There are 15 residues in the CDR3. CDR3 coding DNA: TGTGCCAGCAGCGAGGACAGGGTGTACACCGGGGAGCTGTTTTTT. The encoded protein is CASSEDRVYTGELFF.

The chain is built from TRBV2 and TRBJ1-6; D is uncertain. This CDR3 region has 17 residues. With 6 bases removed from V and 0 bases from J, the gap between germline ends came to 15 bases. CDR1 and CDR2 from the germline V gene are SNHLY and FYNNEI. CDR3 region: CASRPRTGSSYNSPLHF. The CDR3 DNA is TGTGCCAGCAGACCCCGGACGGGAAGCTCCTATAATTCACCCCTCCACTTT.